This passage covers 8 T cell receptor beta chains from one sample sequenced in a study of chemoradiotherapy in HPV16-positive cancers. Data came from immunoSEQ multiplex PCR; TCRdb stores just in-frame clones and leaves some out. Found here are more than 9,500 clones, 70% to 90% of them singletons; the top ten hold about 3%. The material sequenced was blood, taken from a patient who underwent chemoradiotherapy. These receptors came from a human donor with HPV-associated anogenital cancer.

The chain couples TRBV19 to TRBJ1-2, with 10 bases that match TRBD1. The CDR3 is made up of 16 amino acids. Germline V lookup: CDR1 LNHDA, CDR2 SQIVND (reference sequence). With V trimmed by 2 bases and J by 2 bases, 5 bases remained unmatched. The CDR3 bases are TGTGCCAGTAGTATACGAGGGACAGGGGCAAACTATGGCTACACCTTC. It specifies CASSIRGTGANYGYTF. Looking up the rest from reference TRBV19 and TRBJ1-2 gives the full variable domain: DGGITQSPKYLFRKEGQNVTLSCEQNLNHDAMYWYRQDPGQGLRLIYYSQIVNDFQKGDIAEGYSVSREKKESFPLTVTSAQKNPTAFYLCASSIRGTGANYGYTFGSGTRLTVV.

V is TRBV19 and J is TRBJ1-2; possible D gene TRBD1, 6 bases. CDR1 and CDR2 from the germline V gene are LNHDA and SQIVND (reference sequence). This CDR3 contains 13 residues. V dropped 5 bases and J dropped 6 bases, with 13 bases sitting between them. The CDR3 DNA reads as TGTGCCAGTAGTCTACAGGGAGTGGATGGCTACACCTTC. This codes for CASSLQGVDGYTF.

The V call is TRBV7-9, the J call TRBJ2-1; D may be TRBD1 (6 bases). This CDR3 has 17 residues. From germline, CDR1 is SEHNR and CDR2 FQNEAQ (reference sequence). Trimming removed 3 bases at V and 7 bases at J, with 22 bases between. CDR3 coding DNA: TGTGCCAGCAGCTTGGGCCGAGGCCCAGGGGATGGGAATGAGCAGTTCTTC. Its protein is CASSLGRGPGDGNEQFF.

The chain links TRBV5-1 to TRBJ2-7; D ambiguous. Germline V lookup: CDR1 SGHRS, CDR2 YFSETQ. V was clipped by 0 bases and J by 5 bases, with 15 bases between them. The CDR3 runs to 15 residues. CDR3 sequence: CASSLAQLVSHEQYF. The CDR3 DNA reads TGCGCCAGCAGCTTGGCGCAGTTGGTTTCTCACGAGCAGTACTTC.

The chain joins TRBV6-5 to TRBJ2-5; 7 bases agree with TRBD1. Near its end, the DNA agrees better with TRBJ2-7, so the J call may be wrong. The CDR3 extends over 13 amino acids. Germline V gene sequence: CDR1 MNHEY, CDR2 SVGAGI. The CDR3 loop reads CASRETGNHEQYF. The CDR3 nucleotides are TGTGCCAGCAGGGAGACAGGGAACCACGAGCAGTACTTC.

The rearrangement links TRBV7-8 to TRBJ2-7, with TRBD1 identical over 7 bases. Germline trimming cut 2 bases from V and 3 bases from J; bases unmatched to any gene: 10. CDR1 is SGHVS, CDR2 FQNEAQ, per germline. This CDR3 has 16 residues. CDR3 sequence: CASSLYGTGQNYEQYF. CDR3 in DNA: TGTGCCAGCAGCTTATACGGGACGGGACAGAACTACGAGCAGTACTTC.

The CDR3 DNA reads TGTGCCAGCAGCTTAGTGGTGGGCACAAGAAAAGAGACCCAGTACTTC. Protein sequence: CASSLVVGTRKETQYF. The rearrangement uses TRBV7-9 and TRBJ2-5; D unclear. The ends were cut back, 1 base at V and 3 bases at J, with 15 bases in the middle. Germline CDR1 reads SEHNR; CDR2 reads FQNEAQ (reference sequence). The CDR3 has 16 amino acids.

To note about this clone: Distinct nucleotide sequences in the sample also encode this CDR3. V usage is TRBV7-9 and J usage is TRBJ2-2; 9 bases match TRBD2. Per germline, CDR1 SEHNR and CDR2 FQNEAQ (reference sequence). CDR3 size: 15 residues. The ends lost 5 bases at V and 4 bases at J; junction bases unmatched: 5. CDR3 DNA sequence: TGTGCCAGCAGCCTTAGCGGGGGAGTCACCGGGGAGCTGTTTTTT. Protein sequence: CASSLSGGVTGELFF.